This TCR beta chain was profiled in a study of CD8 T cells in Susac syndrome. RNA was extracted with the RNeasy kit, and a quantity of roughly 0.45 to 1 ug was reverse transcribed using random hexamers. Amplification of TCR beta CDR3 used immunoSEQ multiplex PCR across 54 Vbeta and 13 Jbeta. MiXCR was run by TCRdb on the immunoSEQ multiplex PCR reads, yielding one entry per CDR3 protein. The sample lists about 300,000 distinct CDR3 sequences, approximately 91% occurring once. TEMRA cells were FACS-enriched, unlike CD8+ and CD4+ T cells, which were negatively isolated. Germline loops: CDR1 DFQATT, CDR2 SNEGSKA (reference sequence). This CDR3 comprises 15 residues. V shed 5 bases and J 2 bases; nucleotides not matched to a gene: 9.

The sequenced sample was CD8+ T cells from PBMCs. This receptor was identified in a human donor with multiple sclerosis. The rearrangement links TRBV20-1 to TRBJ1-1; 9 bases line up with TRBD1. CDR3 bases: TGCAGTGCTGGCGGGACAGGGAAGTCAAACACTGAAGCTTTCTTT. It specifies CSAGGTGKSNTEAFF.